The clone carrying this TCR beta chain showed up just a few times. Trimming cost V 4 bases and J 4 bases, with 5 bases left between them. This CDR3 is 11 amino acids long. Sequencing was performed with immunoSEQ multiplex PCR; in TCRdb, only in-frame clones are kept and a portion is missing. Of some 70,000 clones in the sample, 92% were seen once. This sample is part of a study of technical replicates of blood from a few donors. This TCR came from a human donor in good health. J is TRBJ2-5 and V is TRBV5-3; D gene unclear. TRBV5-3 is recorded as an ORF, its role being uncertain. The sequenced material came from T cells isolated from PBMCs. Written as DNA, the CDR3 is TGTGCCAGAAGCCCAGTAGAGACCCAGTACTTC. As protein: CARSPVETQYF.